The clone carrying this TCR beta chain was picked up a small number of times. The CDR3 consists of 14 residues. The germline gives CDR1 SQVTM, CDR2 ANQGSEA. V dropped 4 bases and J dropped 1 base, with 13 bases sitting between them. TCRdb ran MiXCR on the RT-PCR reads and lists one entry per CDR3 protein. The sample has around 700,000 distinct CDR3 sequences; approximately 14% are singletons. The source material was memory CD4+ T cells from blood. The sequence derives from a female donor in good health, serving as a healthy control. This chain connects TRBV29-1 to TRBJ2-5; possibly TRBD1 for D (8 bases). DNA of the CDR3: TGCAGCGTTGGGGAGGGGACAGGCCAAGAGACCCAGTACTTC. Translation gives CSVGEGTGQETQYF.